These 6 T cell receptor beta chains were sequenced from one sample in a study of CD8+CD57+ T cells in acquired aplastic anemia. The template for TCR beta VDJ and CDR3 sequence profiling was genomic DNA. TCRdb re-called the reads through MiXCR, storing one row per CDR3 protein. The table has hundreds of thousands of distinct CDR3 sequences, around 45% seen once. Patients sequenced had flow cytometry evidence of CD8+CD57+ cell expansion. Sequenced material: sorted CD4+, CD8+, or CD8+CD57+ T cells (not recorded which) from PBMCs. These receptors came from a human donor with aplastic anemia.

This clonotype was found many times. The rearrangement links TRBV2 to TRBJ2-1, with TRBD1 matching 7 bases. This CDR3 spans 13 amino acids. The germline CDR1 and CDR2 sequences are SNHLY and FYNNEI. Trimming removed 7 bases from V and 6 bases from J; junction bases left unmatched: 6. CDR3 in DNA: TGTGCCAGCAATGGACAGGAAATCAATGAGCAGTTCTTC. This codes for CASNGQEINEQFF.

This clonotype was found a few times. The chain combines TRBV30 with TRBJ2-3; 9 nucleotides line up with TRBD1. Germline CDR1 and CDR2: GTSNPN and SVGIG (reference sequence). J was trimmed by 5 bases and V by 4 bases; bases with no gene match: 10. CDR3 length equals 15 residues. The DNA for the CDR3 is TGTGCCTGGAATAAACGATCGACAGGGGGAGATACGCAGTATTTT. Protein: CAWNKRSTGGDTQYF. Based on the CDR3 plus reference TRBV30 and TRBJ2-3, the full variable domain is SQTIHQWPATLVQPVGSPLSLECTVEGTSNPNLYWYRQAAGRGLQLLFYSVGIGQISSEVPQNLSASRPQDRQFILSSKKLLLSDSGFYLCAWNKRSTGGDTQYFGPGTRLTVL.

At least ten counts were recorded for this clonotype. V gene TRBV10-3 combines with J gene TRBJ1-2, with a weak D call TRBD1 (5 bases). This CDR3 comprises 14 residues. Per the germline V gene, CDR1 is ENHRY and CDR2 is SYGVKD. V was cut by 2 bases and J by 4 bases, with 11 bases left in between. The DNA of the CDR3 is TGTGCCATCAGTGAGGGGTCAGGGTTCTATGGCTACACCTTC. Its translation: CAISEGSGFYGYTF.

This sequence joins TRBV4-1 and TRBJ1-4, with D perhaps TRBD1 (5 bases). V was trimmed by 0 bases and J by 4 bases, leaving 12 bases between them. The germline V gene encodes CDR1 MGHRA and CDR2 YSYEKL. The CDR3 contains 16 residues. The CDR3 DNA is TGCGCCAGCAGCCAAGAGGTAGGGGCGGATAATGAAAAACTGTTTTTT. Protein sequence: CASSQEVGADNEKLFF.

V is TRBV7-2 and J is TRBJ2-3, with unresolved D. The germline V and J ends were trimmed by 5 bases and 4 bases, with 10 bases remaining between them. Per the germline V gene, CDR1 is SGHTA and CDR2 is FQGNSA. This CDR3 region has 13 residues. The CDR3 bases are TGTGCCAGCAGCCCTCGCGTCGCAGATACGCAGTATTTT. Its protein product is CASSPRVADTQYF.

This clonotype was counted only a few times. A read error may explain this, as a much larger clone is one base away. The chain couples TRBV2 to TRBJ2-1; TRBD2 aligns across 10 bases. There are 16 residues in the CDR3. Germline V gene lookup returns CDR1 SNHLY and CDR2 FYNNEI. The CDR3 spells CAETLAGAGVHNGQFF. The CDR3 nucleotides are TGTGCCGAAACCCTAGCGGGAGCTGGGGTTCACAATGGGCAGTTCTTC.